The source of this T cell receptor (beta chain) is a study of cytotoxic CD8 clonotypes in ibrutinib-treated CLL. The overall study: Partial responses numbered roughly 25 and complete responses 2; after a median around 63 months, 14 stayed remitted and about 12 progressed. Response samples came after a median 12 months of treatment, range 6 to 36.

This clone is a singleton in its sample. There are 15 residues in the CDR3. The J segment lost 1 base and the V segment lost 4 bases, leaving 4 bases of the junction unmatched. CDR1 and CDR2 (germline): MDHEN, SYDVKM. Cryopreserved PBMCs supplied approximately 1.9 micrograms of genomic DNA for TCR beta libraries. Assay: immunoSEQ multiplex PCR; the TCRdb copy retains only in-frame clones and omits some. Here the sample spans over 120,000 clones, roughly 83% being singletons. This sequence originates from a human donor with chronic lymphocytic leukemia. Specimen: PBMCs, collected after 12 months of ibrutinib treatment. The chain carries TRBV28 and TRBJ1-2, with 9 positions matching TRBD1. The CDR3 nucleotides are TGTGCCAGCAGTTCCGGGACAGGGATTAACTATGGCTACACCTTC. As protein: CASSSGTGINYGYTF.